This T cell receptor beta chain derives from a study of blood T cell repertoires in COVID-19 (TCRdb year 2020). A note on the overall study: The collaborator samples originated in the United States, Italy and Spain and spanned the acute and convalescent phases of COVID-19. The material from the prospective study consisted of cDNA or gDNA derived from T cells, B-cell-depleted T cells, or PBMCs. The dataset comprised deeply sampled blood TCRbeta repertoires from subjects exposed to, actively infected with, or recovered from COVID-19. The repertoires were released in a freely available public database intended as a resource for research on the immune response to SARS-CoV-2. Samples came from the ongoing ImmuneRACE study (first 160 participants) plus 1,254 subjects from 6 global collaborators. Sample metadata almost always included a de-identified subject ID, COVID-19 status, age in years and sex. Where available, HLA class I and class II types were obtained from metadata supplied by the sample provider rather than from assay-based typing. What the work shows at the level of the full study, not this receptor alone: How much clinical and demographic metadata was included differed by source and by participant, and the metadata was provided uncurated.

CDR1 MNHEY and CDR2 SVGEGT are derived from the germline V gene. The CDR3 runs 15 amino acids, cysteine and valine included. Only CDR3 DNA is held: 45 bases, read in frame from base 1. V is shortened by 0 bases, J by 3 bases, and the region joining them spans 12 bases. TCRbeta CDR3 regions were amplified from genomic DNA by means of the immunoSEQ Assay, a bias-controlled multiplex PCR. In the authors' own workflow: The number of nucleated cells in each sample was estimated from the amplification of reference gene primers within the assay. To quantify the absolute abundance of each unique TCRbeta CDR3 rearrangement, sequence reads were collapsed and filtered. For each sample, productive Simpson clonality was calculated by taking the square root of Simpson's diversity index across productive rearrangements. Drawn from immuneACCESS, this table holds only the in-frame rearrangements with V and J called that TCRdb kept. Clones are partly lost; checked studies trace under half to an unresolved V gene and leave the rest unexplained. V, J and clone size derive from that table, while D and trimming were established from the DNA sequence. The sample includes 190,000 or so clones, with 80% to 90% observed a single time. The ten largest account for 0.88% of the sample.

Samples from volunteer blood donors who had recovered from COVID-19 were contributed by a second Seattle source. The collaborating institutions used their own protocols to collect whole blood in K2EDTA tubes. For TCRbeta analysis, collaborators shipped samples as frozen whole blood, isolated PBMCs, or DNA extracted from either of those sample types. About this clone: The clone's antigen remains unknown. Qualities for individual bases were not recorded, and no much larger clone is one base off.

Sequenced sample: peripheral blood. The TCR comes from a woman under 30 who had recovered from COVID-19. The chain is encoded by TRBV6-2 or TRBV6-3 joined to TRBJ2-7; TRBD1 might be the D gene, on 5 matching bases. The CDR3 here reads CASSYSDRSHYEQYV. The nucleotide sequence is TGTGCCAGCAGTTACTCCGACAGAAGCCACTACGAGCAGTACGTC.